These 23 T cell receptor beta chains share one sample of origin, sequenced in a study of regulatory T cells in long-lasting Graves disease. Building of the TCR beta libraries involved iRepertoire HTBI primers and Arm-PCR of CDR3 regions. TCRdb recomputed calls from the multiplex PCR reads with MiXCR, one row per CDR3 protein. The table records 500,000 or so distinct CDR3 sequences, around 16% of them present only once. The time point denotes: newly diagnosed GD, antithyroid drugs for less than 3 months. PBMC-derived RNA was used for the TCR library. This sample also belongs to another study, concerning T cells in Graves' hyperthyroidism and ophthalmopathy.

The sample in question was peripheral blood mononuclear cells (PBMCs), obtained at new diagnosis, from a patient treated with antithyroid drugs. These receptor sequences come from a middle-aged woman with Graves disease.

On this clonotype: At one end, the junction sequence differs from germline, possibly due to a read error. The V gene is TRBV7-8, the J gene TRBJ1-3, with D perhaps matching TRBD1 (6 bases). This CDR3 contains 16 residues. Germline CDR1 and CDR2: SGHVS and FQNEAQ. CDR3 sequence: CGSSLGGGAAGNTIYF. CDR3 DNA: TGTGGCAGCAGCTTAGGGGGGGGGGCAGCTGGAAACACCATATATTTT.

This clonotype was observed a few times. This chain connects TRBV5-1 to TRBJ1-6; D remains unclear. This CDR3 comprises 14 residues. Germline values: CDR1 SGHRS, CDR2 YFSETQ. Deletions cut 4 bases from V and 12 bases from J, with 17 bases between. The CDR3 nucleotides read TGCGCCAGCAGCGCGGGAGTTCGCAATGGACCCCTCCACTTT. Its protein product is CASSAGVRNGPLHF.

The gene calls are TRBV12-3 or TRBV12-4 and TRBJ1-1, with a weak D call TRBD1 (6 bases). This CDR3 spans 15 amino acids. V was pared by 6 bases and J by 1 base, with 15 bases between. CDR3 loop: CASSSQGTSNTEAFF. The CDR3 coding sequence is TGTGCCAGCAGCTCTCAGGGGACCTCGAACACTGAAGCTTTCTTT.

This clonotype was observed many times. The chain couples TRBV19 to TRBJ2-5, with 7 bases identical to TRBD2. Germline assignment: CDR1 LNHDA and CDR2 SQIVND (reference sequence). This CDR3 comprises 14 residues. V shed 3 bases, J shed 1 base, and the junction held 2 bases outside the gene matches. CDR3: CASSIPGGQETQYF. The CDR3 DNA is TGTGCCAGTAGTATTCCGGGAGGCCAAGAGACCCAGTACTTC.

This clonotype was seen many times. J is TRBJ2-7 and V is TRBV3-1; D is perhaps TRBD1 (6 bases). The CDR3 loop spans 14 amino acids. Germline CDR1 is LGHDT and CDR2 is YNNKEL (reference sequence). V was pared by 5 bases and J by 4 bases, with 15 bases between. CDR3 residues: CASSFHRAGYEQYF. CDR3 nucleotides: TGTGCCAGCAGCTTTCACAGGGCCGGGTACGAGCAGTACTTC.

This clonotype came up many times. In nucleotides, the CDR3 is TGCAGTGCTACCAGTGCAAATCAGCCCCAGCATTTT. Translation: CSATSANQPQHF. V is TRBV20-1 and J is TRBJ1-5; D not resolved. The CDR3 is 12 residues long. Trimming removed 4 bases from V and 4 bases from J, with 8 bases in between. The germline V gene encodes CDR1 DFQATT and CDR2 SNEGSKA (reference sequence).

This clonotype appeared many times. The chain links TRBV18 to TRBJ1-1, with 8 bases matching TRBD1. Germline V gives CDR1 KGHSH, CDR2 LQKENI. This CDR3 region has 15 residues. J lost 2 bases, V lost 0 bases, and 2 bases had no gene match. The CDR3 DNA is TGTGCCAGCTCACCACCAACAGGGGGAAACACTGAAGCTTTCTTT. It translates to CASSPPTGGNTEAFF.

Concerning this clonotype: At one of its ends the junction is not consistent with the germline gene, which may arise from a read error. The chain couples TRBV27 to TRBJ1-1, with D uncertain. From germline, CDR1 is MNHEY and CDR2 SMNVEV (reference sequence). The CDR3 has 13 amino acids. In DNA form, the CDR3 reads TGTGCCAGCAGCCCGACCGTCAACACTGAGGCTCTCTTT. It codes for CASSPTVNTEALF.

The chain joins TRBV25-1 to TRBJ2-1; possibly TRBD2 for D (6 bases). The germline gives CDR1 MGHDK, CDR2 SYGVNS. Trimming pared 5 bases from V and 3 bases from J, leaving 20 bases between. This CDR3 is built from 17 residues. The CDR3 reads CASSPPVGGRNYNEQFF. The CDR3 DNA is TGTGCCAGCAGTCCCCCGGTCGGGGGACGAAACTACAATGAGCAGTTCTTC.

V usage is TRBV5-1 and J usage is TRBJ2-2; the D gene could be TRBD1 or TRBD2 (5 bases each). V lost 3 bases and J lost 4, with 13 bases in between. CDR3 length equals 15 residues. Germline loops: CDR1 SGHRS, CDR2 YFSETQ. The CDR3 DNA reads TGCGCCAGCAGCTCCCGGGACGGTTTCACCGGGGAGCTGTTTTTT. This encodes CASSSRDGFTGELFF.

This clonotype was counted at least ten times. The gene calls are TRBV7-2 and TRBJ2-5; the match to TRBD1 covers 10 bases. Germline V lookup: CDR1 SGHTA, CDR2 FQGNSA. The CDR3 consists of 20 residues. Unmatched junction bases numbered 14, after V lost 0 bases and J lost 1 base. CDR3 DNA: TGTGCCAGCAGCTTAGCTTCGGGACAGGGGTTAAGGGGGACCCAAGAGACCCAGTACTTC. It is translated as CASSLASGQGLRGTQETQYF.

There are many counts of this clonotype. The V and J genes are TRBV2 and TRBJ1-3; 8 nucleotides line up with TRBD1. V lost 7 bases and J lost 4; bases outside the gene matches: 6. The CDR3 is 14 amino acids. Germline-derived CDR1 and CDR2 are SNHLY and FYNNEI. CDR3 residues: CASKVDRAGNTIYF. The CDR3 DNA follows: TGTGCCAGCAAGGTGGACAGGGCCGGAAACACCATATATTTT.

The V gene is TRBV18, the J gene TRBJ1-2; D gene unclear. The germline V and J ends were trimmed by 6 bases and 4 bases, with 12 bases remaining between them. Germline V gives CDR1 KGHSH, CDR2 LQKENI. The CDR3 consists of 13 residues. Written as DNA, the CDR3 is TGTGCCAGCTCCACAAACGGAATCTATGGCTACACCTTC. It specifies CASSTNGIYGYTF. The whole variable domain, filled in from reference TRBV18 and TRBJ1-2, reads NAGVMQNPRHLVRRRGQEARLRCSPMKGHSHVYWYRQLPEEGLKFMVYLQKENIIDESGMPKERFSAEFPKEGPSILRIQQVVRGDSAAYFCASSTNGIYGYTFGSGTRLTVV.

The CDR3 protein is CASSLQGLNPTAFF. CDR3 sequence (DNA): TGTGCCAGCAGCCTACAGGGCTTGAACCCAACAGCTTTCTTT. V and J are TRBV5-4 and TRBJ1-1; weak D call: TRBD1 (6 bases). Trimming removed 4 bases at V and 10 bases at J, with 20 bases between. The germline CDR1 and CDR2 sequences are SGHNT and YYREEE (reference sequence). The CDR3 runs 14 residues.

There are many counts of this clonotype. The chain carries TRBV6-5 and TRBJ1-1; D gene ambiguous. V was trimmed by 0 bases and J by 2 bases, leaving 10 bases between them. The CDR3 has 15 residues. Germline lookup yields CDR1 MNHEY and CDR2 SVGAGI. CDR3 amino acids: CASSYSPGGNTEAFF. The CDR3 DNA reads TGTGCCAGCAGTTACTCCCCGGGCGGAAACACTGAAGCTTTCTTT.

This clonotype was counted many times. The rearrangement joins TRBV11-2 to TRBJ2-5, with no clear D. The germline V gene has CDR1 SGHAT and CDR2 FQNNGV. The CDR3 totals 15 residues. V was cut by 1 base and J by 2 bases, with 11 bases left in between. The CDR3 region is CASSLGPGKQETQYF. CDR3 bases: TGTGCCAGCAGCTTAGGTCCCGGAAAACAAGAGACCCAGTACTTC.

This clonotype was picked up one time. The chain recombines TRBV6-1 with TRBJ1-1; the D is unclear. CDR3 length: 14 residues. In germline, CDR1 is MNHNS, CDR2 SASEGT. V lost 8 bases and J 4 bases, leaving 17 bases between the germline ends. The chain's CDR3 is CASALNPVGTEAFF. The CDR3 DNA is TGTGCCAGCGCACTCAATCCAGTGGGCACTGAAGCTTTCTTT.

A word on this clonotype: Germline is not matched at one junction end, which may reflect a read error. V gene TRBV5-6 combines with J gene TRBJ1-4; D is undetermined. The CDR3 spans 15 residues. Germline CDR1 and CDR2: SGHDT and YYEEEE. The CDR3 sequence is CASSLALDGNEKLVF. The CDR3, as DNA: TGTGCCAGCAGCTTGGCCTTAGACGGGAATGAAAAACTGGTTTTT.

The chain carries TRBV19 and TRBJ2-3, with a possible D match to TRBD2 (6 bases). The CDR3 runs to 17 residues. Trimming removed 5 bases at V and 2 bases at J, with 20 bases between. Germline loops: CDR1 LNHDA, CDR2 SQIVND (reference sequence). Here the CDR3 reads CASSLPPEAGHTDTQYF. The CDR3 DNA reads TGTGCCAGTAGTCTACCCCCCGAGGCGGGGCACACAGATACGCAGTATTTT.

In its sample, this clonotype was seen many times. The chain has TRBV5-1 and TRBJ1-2, with TRBD1 matching over 8 bases. The germline V gene has CDR1 SGHRS and CDR2 YFSETQ. The length of the CDR3 is 14 residues. The junction had 7 bases not matched to a gene; V was cut back by 4 bases and J by 5 bases. CDR3 DNA sequence: TGCGCCAGCAGCATAGGACAGGGCCAGTATGGCTACACCTTC. Translation gives CASSIGQGQYGYTF.

This clonotype was seen a handful of times. V and J are TRBV18 and TRBJ2-7; TRBD1 aligns across 10 bases. The V segment lost 4 bases and the J segment 1 base; nucleotides outside the gene matches: 10. CDR1 is KGHSH and CDR2 is LQKENI in the germline V gene. CDR3 length equals 17 residues. Written as DNA, the CDR3 is TGTGCCAGCTCACGCAACTCCGGGACAGGGGAATCCTACGAGCAGTACTTC. Protein sequence: CASSRNSGTGESYEQYF. Full variable domain (outside the CDR3, taken from reference TRBV18 and TRBJ2-7): NAGVMQNPRHLVRRRGQEARLRCSPMKGHSHVYWYRQLPEEGLKFMVYLQKENIIDESGMPKERFSAEFPKEGPSILRIQQVVRGDSAAYFCASSRNSGTGESYEQYFGPGTRLTVT.

The chain couples TRBV7-2 to TRBJ2-1; no clear D. Trimming pared 2 bases from V and 8 bases from J, leaving 25 bases between. CDR3 length: 18 amino acids. CDR1 and CDR2 (germline): SGHTA, FQGNSA. CDR3 bases: TGTGCCAGCAGCTTATTGATTCCACCCCCTAGGCGGAACGATGAGCAGTTCTTC. Its translation is CASSLLIPPPRRNDEQFF.

V is TRBV27 and J is TRBJ1-2; weak D call: TRBD1 (5 bases). The CDR3 contains 13 residues. CDR1 and CDR2 (germline): MNHEY, SMNVEV (reference sequence). The V end lost 2 bases, the J end lost 7 bases, and 11 bases lay between the germline ends. The CDR3 protein is CASSLGGGVGYTF. In DNA form, the CDR3 reads TGTGCCAGCAGTTTAGGTGGGGGTGTTGGCTACACCTTC.